This T cell receptor beta chain stems from a study of shared clonotypes between healthy human individuals. Overall study context: Three CD4 naive, three CD4 memory, two CD8 naive and one CD8 memory plate were used per donor. The study's findings and limits: Generally, estimated richness proved larger in naive subsets than it did in memory subsets. At large depth, rarefaction still showed sorted-subset sequencing to be incomplete.

Germline lookup yields CDR1 SGHNT and CDR2 YYREEE (reference sequence). This CDR3 is built from 13 residues. V gave up 1 base and J gave up 5 bases, with 9 bases separating them. Sorted-subset replicate PCRs used around 200 ng of genomic DNA. This amount corresponded to 30,000 to 35,000 T cell genomes. Clones were read by immunoSEQ multiplex PCR, and TCRdb kept only the in-frame ones, dropping some. The data hold 950,000 to 1,200,000 clones, with roughly 80% observed a single time. For this clone: The target antigen is unknown. The same CDR3 arises from other DNA sequences in this sample as well.

The receptor was isolated from a young man in good health. Some clones in this sample may be carry-over from other donors' samples. The sample comprised memory CD4+ T cells from PBMCs. The subset: CD45RA-negative fraction. V usage is TRBV5-4 and J usage is TRBJ2-5; the D is unclear. The DNA for the CDR3 is TGTGCCAGCAGCTTGTCGGGTAGGGAGACCCAGTACTTC. It translates to CASSLSGRETQYF. Full variable domain (remainder filled in from reference TRBV5-4 and TRBJ2-5): ETGVTQSPTHLIKTRGQQVTLRCSSQSGHNTVSWYQQALGQGPQFIFQYYREEENGRGNFPPRFSGLQFPNYSSELNVNALELDDSALYLCASSLSGRETQYFGPGTRLLVL.